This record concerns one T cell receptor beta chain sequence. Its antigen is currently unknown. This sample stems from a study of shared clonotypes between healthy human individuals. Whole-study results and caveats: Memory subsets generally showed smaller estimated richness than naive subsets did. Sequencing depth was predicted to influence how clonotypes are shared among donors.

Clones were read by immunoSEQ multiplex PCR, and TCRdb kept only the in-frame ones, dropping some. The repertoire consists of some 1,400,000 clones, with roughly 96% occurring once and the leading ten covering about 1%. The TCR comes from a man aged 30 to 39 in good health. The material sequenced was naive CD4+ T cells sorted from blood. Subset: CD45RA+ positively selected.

CDR3 protein: CASRGAGQPQHF. Here the CDR3 DNA reads TGTGCCAGCAGAGGCGCAGGTCAGCCCCAGCATTTT. The chain has TRBV28 and TRBJ1-5; D unclear. This CDR3 is built from 12 residues. Trimming removed 6 bases at V and 6 bases at J, with 9 bases between. CDR1 is MDHEN, CDR2 SYDVKM, per germline.